Below are 21 T cell receptor beta chains sequenced from a single sample in a study of shared clonotypes between healthy human individuals. Clones were read by immunoSEQ multiplex PCR, and TCRdb kept only the in-frame ones, dropping some. The sample records 2 million to 3 million clones, 80% to 95% being singletons. Sequencing input: naive CD4+ T cells from PBMCs. The subset here: CD45RA+ positively selected. These receptor sequences come from a man aged 18 to 30 in good health. Some clones in this sample may be carry-over from other donors' samples.

V usage is TRBV7-7 and J usage is TRBJ2-1, with 11 bases lining up with TRBD2. J lost 4 bases, V lost 2 bases, and 1 base had no gene match. Per germline, CDR1 SSHAT and CDR2 FNYEAQ (reference sequence). The CDR3 contains 15 residues. CDR3 amino acids: CASSLRLAGYNEQFF. CDR3 in DNA: TGTGCCAGCAGCTTAAGACTAGCGGGGTACAATGAGCAGTTCTTC.

V usage is TRBV11-2 and J usage is TRBJ2-3; 7 bases line up with TRBD1. Germline V lookup: CDR1 SGHAT, CDR2 FQNNGV. There are 16 residues in the CDR3. Losses at the gene ends were 4 bases for V and 0 bases for J; bases not matched to a gene: 7. The CDR3 sequence: CASSSTRDRSTDTQYF. CDR3 in DNA: TGTGCCAGCAGCTCAACCCGGGACAGAAGCACAGATACGCAGTATTTT.

As DNA, the CDR3 is TGTGCCAGTAGTCGCAGGGCCAGGCAGGTGAAAGAGACCCAGTACTTC. Translated, it gives CASSRRARQVKETQYF. The chain uses TRBV19 and TRBJ2-5, with D tentatively TRBD1 (5 bases). Germline V gene data show CDR1 as LNHDA and CDR2 as SQIVND (reference sequence). V dropped 5 bases and J dropped 3 bases, with 19 bases sitting between them. There are 16 residues in the CDR3.

This clone was seen once. The chain employs TRBV6-1 and TRBJ1-2, with D possibly being TRBD1 (6 bases). The ends were cut back, 4 bases at V and 0 bases at J, with 9 bases in the middle. Germline V CDR1 and CDR2: MNHNS, SASEGT. This CDR3 spans 14 amino acids. The CDR3: CASSVYRANYGYTF. CDR3 nucleotide sequence: TGTGCCAGCAGTGTTTACAGGGCTAACTATGGCTACACCTTC.

This clone is a singleton in its sample. The genes are TRBV28 and TRBJ1-5; D is unresolved. With 5 bases removed from V and 0 bases from J, the gap between germline ends came to 8 bases. Germline CDR1 is MDHEN and CDR2 is SYDVKM. The CDR3 consists of 14 residues. As DNA, the CDR3 is TGTGCCAGCAGTCCCGCGCATAGCAATCAGCCCCAGCATTTT. It translates to CASSPAHSNQPQHF.

Note on this clone: This CDR3 is also generated by other DNA sequences in the sample. This chain uses TRBV7-3 with TRBJ2-1; a weak D match, TRBD2 (5 bases). Per the germline V gene, CDR1 is SGHTA and CDR2 is FQGTGA. The CDR3 consists of 15 residues. Trimming stripped 4 bases from V and 0 bases from J, with 10 bases between. The CDR3 nucleotides are TGTGCCAGCAGCTCACAACGGGGCTCCTACAATGAGCAGTTCTTC. Protein product: CASSSQRGSYNEQFF.

This chain links TRBV6-1 with TRBJ2-3; D not resolved. In germline, CDR1 is MNHNS, CDR2 SASEGT. V was cut by 5 bases and J by 1 base, with 4 bases left in between. The CDR3 is made up of 12 amino acids. CDR3 nucleotide sequence: TGTGCCAGCAGTACCCGCACAGATACGCAGTATTTT. Its translation: CASSTRTDTQYF.

J is TRBJ2-1 and V is TRBV15, with no clear D. This CDR3 has 12 residues. CDR1 LNHNV and CDR2 YYDKDF come from the germline V gene (reference sequence). V dropped 1 base and J dropped 14 bases, with 12 bases sitting between them. CDR3 in DNA: TGTGCCACCAGCAGAGTAGACTGGCTGAAGTTCTTC. As protein: CATSRVDWLKFF.

This chain links TRBV25-1 with TRBJ2-5; 9 nucleotides agree with TRBD1. Germline V lookup: CDR1 MGHDK, CDR2 SYGVNS. The J segment lost 4 bases and the V segment lost 5 bases, leaving 14 bases of the junction unmatched. The CDR3 spans 17 residues. CDR3 DNA: TGTGCCAGCAGTACTTGGACAGGGGAGATGAGAAGAGAGACCCAGTACTTC. It encodes CASSTWTGEMRRETQYF.

The V and J genes are TRBV19 and TRBJ1-1; the D is unclear. CDR1 LNHDA and CDR2 SQIVND come from the germline V gene (reference sequence). The V gene lost 5 bases and the J gene lost 1 base, with 11 bases spanning the gap. The CDR3 has 14 amino acids. The CDR3, as DNA: TGTGCCAGTAGTCTGACCCCATCGAACACTGAAGCTTTCTTT. It codes for CASSLTPSNTEAFF.

This clone was seen only a few times. The rearrangement uses TRBV7-8 and TRBJ1-1; D gene ambiguous. V gave up 5 bases and J gave up 8 bases, with 12 bases separating them. This CDR3 region has 12 residues. The germline CDR1 and CDR2 sequences are SGHVS and FQNEAQ. In nucleotides, the CDR3 is TGTGCCAGCAGCGACCTTGGTGGGGAAGCTTTCTTT. As protein: CASSDLGGEAFF. The variable domain in full, with the rest retrieved from reference TRBV7-8 and TRBJ1-1, is GAGVSQSPRYKVAKRGQDVALRCDPISGHVSLFWYQQALGQGPEFLTYFQNEAQLDKSGLPSDRFFAERPEGSVSTLKIQRTQQEDSAVYLCASSDLGGEAFFGQGTRLTVV.

The chain combines TRBV25-1 with TRBJ2-3, with 7 bases identical to TRBD1. The CDR3 is 15 amino acids. Per germline, CDR1 MGHDK and CDR2 SYGVNS. V dropped 1 base and J dropped 2; count of bases not matched to a gene: 3. CDR3 protein: CASSESGQLTDTQYF. Here the CDR3 DNA reads TGTGCCAGCAGTGAATCGGGACAGCTCACAGATACGCAGTATTTT.

Concerning this clone itself: The same CDR3 can be traced to other DNA sequences in this sample. CDR3: CASSLSGNQPQHF. CDR3 bases: TGCGCCAGCAGCTTGTCGGGCAATCAGCCCCAGCATTTT. The chain recombines TRBV5-1 with TRBJ1-5; no reliable D call. The CDR3 runs 13 residues. The germline V gene has CDR1 SGHRS and CDR2 YFSETQ. V dropped 1 base and J dropped 2 bases, with 4 bases sitting between them.

The J gene is TRBJ2-6, the V gene TRBV6-1, with a possible D match to TRBD1 (5 bases). Germline loops: CDR1 MNHNS, CDR2 SASEGT. The CDR3 spans 14 residues. V was cut by 8 bases and J by 5 bases, with 13 bases left in between. The CDR3 region has the DNA TGTGCCAGCGCCCCCCAGGGCTGGGCCAACGTCCTGACTTTC. Translating gives CASAPQGWANVLTF.

This clone has only one observation. The V call is TRBV10-2, the J call TRBJ2-3; maybe TRBD2 (5 bases). The germline gives CDR1 WSHSY, CDR2 SAAADI. V was trimmed by 7 bases and J by 4 bases, leaving 12 bases between them. The CDR3 loop spans 13 amino acids. The CDR3 bases are TGCGCCAGCACCACGGGAATCTCAGATACGCAGTATTTT. It translates to CASTTGISDTQYF.

This chain links TRBV28 with TRBJ2-5; D call uncertain. The V gene lost 7 bases and the J gene lost 4 bases, with 16 bases spanning the gap. Looked up from germline, CDR1 is MDHEN and CDR2 is SYDVKM. CDR3 size: 14 residues. The DNA of the CDR3 is TGTGCCAGCACCGAGGACGGGCGAAGAGAGACCCAGTACTTC. It codes for CASTEDGRRETQYF.

This clone came up once. This chain joins TRBV9 and TRBJ2-3, with 7 bases identical to TRBD2. J lost 4 bases, V lost 0 bases, and 2 bases had no gene match. Germline-derived CDR1 and CDR2 are SGDLS and YYNGEE. The CDR3 is made up of 14 amino acids. CDR3 residues: CASSVDGRSDTQYF. CDR3 coding DNA: TGTGCCAGCAGCGTAGACGGGAGGTCAGATACGCAGTATTTT.

The chain has TRBV10-3 and TRBJ2-7, with 14 positions matching TRBD2. The CDR3 is made up of 18 amino acids. V shed 0 bases and J 3 bases; nucleotides not matched to a gene: 7. Germline V gives CDR1 ENHRY, CDR2 SYGVKD. The CDR3 region has the DNA TGTGCCATCAGTGAGTCAGGTCGACTAGCGGGGGGGGACTACGAGCAGTACTTC. Its translation: CAISESGRLAGGDYEQYF.

In the case of this clone: The sample has other DNA sequences that encode this CDR3 too. The chain joins TRBV19 to TRBJ2-2; unclear D gene. There are 14 residues in the CDR3. Trimming cost V 1 base and J 4 bases, with 7 bases left between them. Per the germline V gene, CDR1 is LNHDA and CDR2 is SQIVND (reference sequence). CDR3 bases: TGTGCCAGTAGTATAGTCCGGGTCACCGGGGAGCTGTTTTTT. This gives the protein CASSIVRVTGELFF.

V gene TRBV7-9 combines with J gene TRBJ2-1; D could derive from TRBD1 or TRBD2 (5 bases each). The CDR3 runs 14 residues. Per the germline V gene, CDR1 is SEHNR and CDR2 is FQNEAQ (reference sequence). V lost 5 bases, J lost 5 bases, and 13 bases lay in between. DNA of the CDR3: TGTGCCAGCAGCCGGGGCCCAAGCCACAATGAGCAGTTCTTC. Its translation is CASSRGPSHNEQFF.

The J gene is TRBJ2-3, the V gene TRBV7-3; 9 nucleotides align to TRBD1. Trimming at V came to 5 bases and at J to 3 bases, leaving 6 bases not matched to a gene. Germline V gene data show CDR1 as SGHTA and CDR2 as FQGTGA. CDR3 length: 15 residues. The DNA of the CDR3 is TGTGCCAGCAGCACGAGACAGGGGGGAACAGATACGCAGTATTTT. Translated, it gives CASSTRQGGTDTQYF.